Listed here are 19 T cell receptor beta chains from one sample, sequenced in a study of blood T cell repertoires in COVID-19. Libraries were prepared by immunoSEQ multiplex PCR; TCRdb keeps only in-frame clonotypes and omits some of them. This table has fewer than 500,000 clones, about 90% appearing once. Sequenced material: PBMCs or T cells enriched from blood (not recorded which). The receptors come from a woman between 18 and 29 years old with acute COVID-19.

The chain is built from TRBV7-9 and TRBJ1-2; 7 bases match TRBD1. J gave up 6 bases and V 7 bases, and 14 bases lay outside the gene matches. This CDR3 spans 15 amino acids. Germline loops: CDR1 SEHNR, CDR2 FQNEAQ (reference sequence). This chain's CDR3 is CASTYPSVTGNGYTF. As DNA, the CDR3 is TGTGCCAGCACCTATCCCTCCGTGACAGGGAATGGCTACACCTTC.

The chain employs TRBV4-1 and TRBJ2-3; tentative D call: TRBD2 (6 bases). The CDR3 has 17 residues. Germline loops: CDR1 MGHRA, CDR2 YSYEKL. V lost 4 bases, J lost 0 bases, and 17 bases lay in between. CDR3 sequence: CASSRQQAGTSTDTQYF. For the CDR3, the DNA is TGCGCCAGCAGCCGACAGCAAGCGGGCACTAGCACAGATACGCAGTATTTT.

The V call is TRBV21-1, the J call TRBJ2-7; the table's D call of TRBD1 was not tested on the DNA. TRBV21-1 is annotated as a pseudogene. The CDR3 consists of 19 residues. CDR3 residues: CASSKARREMGTGGDEQYF. In DNA form, the CDR3 reads TGTGCCAGCAGCAAAGCAAGAAGAGAGATGGGGACAGGGGGTGACGAGCAGTACTTC.

V usage is TRBV7-2 and J usage is TRBJ2-1; 10 bases fit TRBD1. V lost 1 base, J lost 0 bases, and 0 bases stayed unmatched. From germline, CDR1 is SGHTA and CDR2 FQGNSA. This CDR3 comprises 16 residues. This CDR3 is CASSLGTGGSYNEQFF. In DNA, the CDR3 is TGTGCCAGCAGCTTAGGGACAGGGGGCTCCTACAATGAGCAGTTCTTC. The whole variable domain, filled in from reference TRBV7-2 and TRBJ2-1, reads GAGVSQSPSNKVTEKGKDVELRCDPISGHTALYWYRQSLGQGLEFLIYFQGNSAPDKSGLPSDRFSAERTGGSVSTLTIQRTQQEDSAVYLCASSLGTGGSYNEQFFGPGTRLTVL.

This sequence joins TRBV4-2 and TRBJ2-1, with D possibly TRBD2 on 7 matching bases. Between the trimmed V and J ends, which lost 2 bases and 7 bases, there was a span of 21 bases. The CDR3 spans 17 residues. Germline V lookup: CDR1 LGHNA, CDR2 YNFKEQ. CDR3 bases: TGTGCCAGCAGCCAATGGGATGGGGGGGGCTCCCGGAATGAGCAGTTCTTC. Its translation is CASSQWDGGGSRNEQFF.

The chain has TRBV24-1 and TRBJ2-3, with 10 positions matching TRBD2. The V segment lost 6 bases and the J segment 5 bases; nucleotides outside the gene matches: 7. This CDR3 has 15 residues. The V gene's germline CDR1 is KGHDR and CDR2 SFDVKD. The CDR3 loop reads CATSSTSGQRDTQYF. The CDR3 bases are TGTGCCACCAGTTCGACTAGCGGGCAGCGAGATACGCAGTATTTT.

The chain employs TRBV10-3 and TRBJ2-2; D is possibly TRBD1 (6 bases). With 9 bases removed from V and 2 bases from J, the gap between germline ends came to 13 bases. The CDR3 spans 14 residues. Germline CDR1 ENHRY, CDR2 SYGVKD. In DNA form, the CDR3 reads TGTGCCATAAAGGGGGACGATAACACCGGGGAGCTGTTTTTT. This codes for CAIKGDDNTGELFF.

This sequence joins TRBV6-5 and TRBJ2-5, with TRBD1 identical over 8 bases. CDR1 is MNHEY, CDR2 SVGAGI, per germline. After removal of 7 bases from V and 4 bases from J, the junction contained 2 bases not matched to a gene. This CDR3 is 12 amino acids long. The CDR3 reads CASTRGRETQYF. The CDR3 nucleotides are TGTGCCAGCACCAGGGGGCGAGAGACCCAGTACTTC.

V usage is TRBV4-3 and J usage is TRBJ2-5, with 10 nucleotides matching TRBD2. This CDR3 comprises 17 residues. Germline V lookup: CDR1 LGHNA, CDR2 YSLEER. The J segment lost 3 bases and the V segment lost 0 bases, leaving 7 bases of the junction unmatched. In nucleotides, the CDR3 is TGCGCCAGCAGCCAAGAATTGAGCGGGAGGGCCGAAGAGACCCAGTACTTC. It is translated as CASSQELSGRAEETQYF.

V is TRBV2 and J is TRBJ2-2; D is unresolved. Germline CDR1 is SNHLY and CDR2 is FYNNEI. The CDR3 loop spans 11 amino acids. The ends were cut back, 3 bases at V and 8 bases at J, with 4 bases in the middle. CDR3 sequence: CASSEAGELFF. CDR3 DNA sequence: TGTGCCAGCAGTGAGGCAGGGGAGCTGTTTTTT.

The chain has TRBV15 and TRBJ2-2; D possibly corresponds to TRBD1 (6 bases). The V gene's germline CDR1 is LNHNV and CDR2 YYDKDF (reference sequence). The V end was cut by 5 bases, the J end by 5 bases, with 12 bases between. The CDR3 is 14 amino acids. DNA for the CDR3: TGTGCCACCAGCGGTACAGGGAATACCGGGGAGCTGTTTTTT. Its translation: CATSGTGNTGELFF.

The chain is built from TRBV6-5 and TRBJ1-5, with a weak D call TRBD1 (6 bases). The ends were cut back, 6 bases at V and 4 bases at J, with 16 bases in the middle. The CDR3 covers 15 residues. Germline CDR1 is MNHEY and CDR2 is SVGAGI. CDR3 nucleotides: TGTGCCAGCAGGCCACCGGGACAACTGAATCAGCCCCAGCATTTT. This gives the protein CASRPPGQLNQPQHF.

On this clone: The same CDR3 also results from other DNA sequences found in this sample. This chain links TRBV5-6 with TRBJ2-5, with D tentatively TRBD1 (5 bases). The CDR3 covers 13 residues. V was shortened by 0 bases and J by 3 bases, with 6 bases between the two germline ends. In germline, CDR1 is SGHDT, CDR2 YYEEEE. The CDR3 region has the DNA TGTGCCAGCAGCTTGGGACAGAAAGAGACCCAGTACTTC. Translated, it gives CASSLGQKETQYF.

The chain joins TRBV28 to TRBJ2-2; 8 bases are shared with TRBD1. V lost 3 bases and J lost 4; bases outside the gene matches: 4. The CDR3 is made up of 15 amino acids. Looked up from germline, CDR1 is MDHEN and CDR2 is SYDVKM. The CDR3 loop is CASSFRGRLTGELFF. The CDR3 bases are TGTGCCAGCAGTTTCAGGGGGCGCCTCACCGGGGAGCTGTTTTTT.

This chain uses TRBV7-2 with TRBJ2-1; perhaps TRBD2 as D (5 bases). Germline CDR1 SGHTA, CDR2 FQGNSA. The CDR3 length is 15 residues. Deletions cut 1 base from V and 4 bases from J, with 11 bases between. The CDR3 DNA is TGTGCCAGCAGCTTAGGGGGAGTAGTATACAATGAGCAGTTCTTC. Protein sequence: CASSLGGVVYNEQFF.

A single count supports this clone. The chain carries TRBV19 and TRBJ1-6, with TRBD1 matching over 9 bases. V shed 6 bases, J shed 10 bases, and the junction held 7 bases outside the gene matches. The CDR3 sequence is 14 residues long. Germline CDR1 is LNHDA and CDR2 is SQIVND (reference sequence). The CDR3 region is CASSQGQGNSPLHF. The CDR3 DNA reads as TGTGCCAGTAGCCAGGGACAGGGAAACTCACCCCTCCACTTT. The full variable domain, with the rest looked up from reference TRBV19 and TRBJ1-6, is DGGITQSPKYLFRKEGQNVTLSCEQNLNHDAMYWYRQDPGQGLRLIYYSQIVNDFQKGDIAEGYSVSREKKESFPLTVTSAQKNPTAFYLCASSQGQGNSPLHFGNGTRLTVT.

The chain's CDR3 is CASSETGVETQYF. Here the CDR3 DNA reads TGCGCCAGCAGTGAAACCGGGGTTGAGACCCAGTACTTC. The gene calls are TRBV10-1 and TRBJ2-5; a possible D gene is TRBD2 (5 bases). The CDR3 runs to 13 residues. V lost 3 bases, J lost 5 bases, and 10 bases lay in between. The germline gives CDR1 WNHNN, CDR2 SYGVQD (reference sequence).

The V gene is TRBV6-5, the J gene TRBJ2-7, with 7 bases that match TRBD1. CDR3 length equals 13 residues. Losses at the gene ends were 4 bases for V and 5 bases for J; bases not matched to a gene: 5. Germline loops: CDR1 MNHEY, CDR2 SVGAGI. In DNA, the CDR3 is TGTGCCAGCAGTTTTAACAGGGGCCACGAGCAGTACTTC. Its protein product is CASSFNRGHEQYF.

The chain uses TRBV28 and TRBJ1-4; TRBD1 aligns across 10 bases. The CDR3 totals 13 residues. Germline CDR1 reads MDHEN; CDR2 reads SYDVKM. V shed 6 bases, J shed 10 bases, and the junction held 5 bases outside the gene matches. The CDR3 protein is CASSWRTGGKLFF. DNA for the CDR3: TGTGCCAGCAGCTGGCGGACAGGGGGAAAACTGTTTTTT.